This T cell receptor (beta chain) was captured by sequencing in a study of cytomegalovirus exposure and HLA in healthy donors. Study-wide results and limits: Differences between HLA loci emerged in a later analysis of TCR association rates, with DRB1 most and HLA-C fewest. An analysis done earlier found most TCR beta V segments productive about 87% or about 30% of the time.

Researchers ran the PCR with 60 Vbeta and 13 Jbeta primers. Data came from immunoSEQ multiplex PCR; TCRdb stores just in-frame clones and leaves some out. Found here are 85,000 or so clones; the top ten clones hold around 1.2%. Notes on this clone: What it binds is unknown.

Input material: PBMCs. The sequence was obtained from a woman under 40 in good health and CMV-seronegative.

The CDR3 spells CASSFRDRTYEQYF. The CDR3 DNA reads TGCGCCAGCAGCTTTAGGGACAGAACCTACGAGCAGTACTTC. This rearrangement joins TRBV5-1 to TRBJ2-7; TRBD1 aligns across 7 bases. Per germline, CDR1 SGHRS and CDR2 YFSETQ. Trimming took 2 bases from V and 2 from J; bases not matched to a gene: 4. There are 14 residues in the CDR3.